The clone carrying this T cell receptor beta chain appeared many times. It was by quantitative 5'-RACE with molecular barcodes that TCR beta libraries were made. TCRdb used MiXCR to reprocess the 5' RACE reads, holding one entry per CDR3 protein. The sample contains 85,000 to 100,000 distinct CDR3 sequences, 8.8% of which appear only once. With V trimmed by 6 bases and J by 5 bases, 10 bases remained unmatched. Germline lookup yields CDR1 MNHEY and CDR2 SMNVEV (reference sequence). The CDR3 loop spans 15 amino acids. The data derive from a study of CD8 T cells in ankylosing spondylitis. The V and J genes are TRBV27 and TRBJ2-5; 9 bases map to TRBD1. This clonotype was sampled from a male donor with ankylosing spondylitis or in good health (not recorded which). What was sequenced was blood, either unsorted or a sorted T cell fraction (not recorded which). The chain's CDR3 is CASRPTTGGRETQYF. Written as DNA, the CDR3 is TGTGCCAGCAGACCGACCACAGGGGGCCGGGAGACCCAGTACTTC.